Detailed here is one T cell receptor beta chain. The antigen this receptor binds is unknown. Per-base qualities were not stored, and no clone one base away is much larger. The entry originates in a study of blood T cell repertoires in COVID-19 (TCRdb year 2020). At the level of the whole study: Collaborator samples came from the United States, Italy and Spain and covered acute and convalescent phases of COVID-19. The material from the prospective study consisted of cDNA or gDNA derived from T cells, B-cell-depleted T cells, or PBMCs. Subjects who had been exposed to COVID-19, were actively infected with it, or had recovered from it provided the deeply sampled blood TCRbeta repertoires that made up the dataset. The repertoires were released in a freely available public database meant as a resource for research on the immune response to SARS-CoV-2. The samples were drawn from the first 160 participants of the ongoing ImmuneRACE study and from over a thousand subjects provided by 6 global collaborators. The sample metadata nearly always contained a de-identified subject ID, COVID-19 status, age in years and sex. Where HLA class I and class II types were available, the types were taken from metadata supplied by the sample provider, not from assay-based typing. Points the paper makes about the study in general: Clinical and demographic metadata were provided uncurated, with the amount varying by source and participant.

TCRbeta CDR3 regions were amplified from genomic DNA by means of the immunoSEQ Assay, a bias-controlled multiplex PCR. Turning to the authors' computational methods: The number of nucleated cells in each sample was estimated from the amplification of reference gene primers within the assay. To quantify the absolute abundance of each unique TCRbeta CDR3 rearrangement, sequence reads were collapsed and filtered. For each sample, productive Simpson clonality was calculated by taking the square root of Simpson's diversity index across productive rearrangements. TCRdb obtained this table from immuneACCESS and retained in-frame rearrangements with V and J assigned. These tables miss some clones; where compared with another copy, unresolved V genes account for less than half of the shortfall, and the remainder is unexplained. Clone size and V and J calls were adopted from that table, with D and trimming inferred from the DNA. The sample yields 470,000 or so clones; roughly 87% were counted once. Jointly, the top ten make up just under 2% of the sample.

V sheds 6 bases and J sheds 2 bases, leaving 13 bases between their ends. CDR1 and CDR2, looked up from the germline V gene, are WSHSY and SAAADI. From its cysteine to its phenylalanine, the CDR3 spans 15 amino acids. Here the CDR3 DNA is all that survives: 45 bases in frame from base 1. Participants in the prospective study were enrolled through a virtual design, were aged about 18 to 89 years, and lived in about 25 United States geographic areas. In the prospective study, participants were assigned to cohorts based on the clinical history participants reported in a screening survey and a study questionnaire. Mobile phlebotomists in the prospective study collected whole blood, serum and a nasopharyngeal or oropharyngeal swab from every participant. Participants in the prospective study had the option to provide additional blood draws and questionnaires over a roughly two-month period. Before DNA extraction, prospective study blood samples were shipped either frozen or at room temperature.

The chain couples TRBV10-2 to TRBJ2-2, with the D gene not confidently named. This clonotype was sampled from a woman aged 18-30 years with acute COVID-19. The source material was PBMCs or T cells enriched from blood (not recorded which). In nucleotides, the sequence is TGCGCCAGCAGGGTTGACTTCCCTAACACCGGGGAGCTGTTTTTT. Protein translation: CASRVDFPNTGELFF.